This TCR beta chain originates from a study of OX40 agonist ivuxolimab in advanced cancers. Method: immunoSEQ multiplex PCR; TCRdb's copy keeps in-frame clones and lacks some. The sample lists more than 65,000 clones, 85% seen once, with about 0.83% in the top ten. V was cut by 5 bases and J by 2 bases, with 2 bases left in between. This CDR3 has 11 residues. Germline loops: CDR1 MNHNY, CDR2 SVGAGI (reference sequence). This receptor was obtained from an adult with an advanced solid tumor such as melanoma, head and neck, liver or kidney cancer. The rearrangement links TRBV6-6 to TRBJ2-3, with no clear D. The material was CD4+ or CD8+ T cells sorted from blood, obtained in a trial of the OX40 agonist ivuxolimab. The CDR3 nucleotides read TGTGCCAGCAGTGCCACAGATACGCAGTATTTT. Residues: CASSATDTQYF.